Included here is one TCR beta chain sequence, with context. As yet, its antigen is unknown. This entry is derived from a study of shared clonotypes between healthy human individuals. On the study more broadly: In total, the donors were a couple of women and a few men aged 18 to 49. Each donor's CD8 memory used one plate, CD8 naive two, each CD4 subset three. Findings and limits, study-wide: Among non-shared clonotypes, generation probabilities were lower than among those shared by all four donors.

TCRdb's copy holds only in-frame clones and misses some; the assay was immunoSEQ multiplex PCR. The sample lists about 2.3 million clones, 80% to 95% occurring once. V lost 5 bases, J lost 6 bases, and 7 bases stayed unmatched. Germline-derived CDR1 and CDR2 are MDHEN and SYDVKM. The CDR3 covers 14 residues. Material: naive CD4+ T cells from PBMCs. Subset of the sample: CD45RA+ positively selected. The chain is built from TRBV28 and TRBJ2-3, with 8 nucleotides matching TRBD1. The clonotype originates from a man between 18 and 35 years old in good health. Some clones in this sample may be carry-over from other donors' samples. The CDR3 bases are TGTGCCAGCAGTCCGAGACAGGGGTTGGATACGCAGTATTTT. Translated: CASSPRQGLDTQYF.